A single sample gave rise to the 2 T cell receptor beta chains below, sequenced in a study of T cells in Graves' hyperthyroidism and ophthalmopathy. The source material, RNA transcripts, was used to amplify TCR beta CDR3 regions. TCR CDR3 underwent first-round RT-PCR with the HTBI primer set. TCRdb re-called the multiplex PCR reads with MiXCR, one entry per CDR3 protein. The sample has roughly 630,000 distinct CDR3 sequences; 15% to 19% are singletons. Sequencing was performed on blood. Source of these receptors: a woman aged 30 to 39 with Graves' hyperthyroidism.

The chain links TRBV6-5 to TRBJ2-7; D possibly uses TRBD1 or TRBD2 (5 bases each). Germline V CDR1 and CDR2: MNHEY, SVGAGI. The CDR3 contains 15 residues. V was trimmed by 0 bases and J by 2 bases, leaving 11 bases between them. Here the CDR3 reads CASSYSPRGPYEQYF. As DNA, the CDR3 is TGTGCCAGCAGTTACTCCCCCCGGGGCCCCTACGAGCAGTACTTC.

CDR3 sequence: CSAELDYHTDTQYF. The CDR3 DNA is TGCAGCGCGGAGTTGGACTACCACACAGATACGCAGTATTTT. This chain connects TRBV20-1 to TRBJ2-3; TRBD2 is a possible D gene (6 bases). CDR3 length equals 14 residues. Per the germline V gene, CDR1 is DFQATT and CDR2 is SNEGSKA (reference sequence).